A single sample gave rise to the 20 T cell receptor beta chains below, sequenced in a study of T-cell reconstitution after alpha-beta-depleted transplantation in children. Unique molecular identifiers were used in preparing the TCRbeta library. TCRdb reprocessed the PCR reads with MiXCR, giving one entry per CDR3 protein. Of some 200,000 distinct CDR3 sequences in the sample, 5% to 7.5% are singletons; the top ten hold approximately 4.1%. The sequencing used PBMCs, collected before TCRalphabeta/CD19-depleted stem cell transplant. The source is a girl in the first two years of life with combined immunodeficiency, due to receive a stem cell transplant.

This clonotype was counted many times. The gene calls are TRBV29-1 and TRBJ2-7; tentative D call: TRBD2 (6 bases). Per the germline V gene, CDR1 is SQVTM and CDR2 is ANQGSEA. The CDR3 consists of 15 residues. V was cut by 3 bases and J by 4 bases, with 19 bases left in between. CDR3 loop: CSVDGGATANYEQYF. The CDR3 bases are TGCAGCGTTGACGGAGGGGCGACAGCGAATTACGAGCAGTACTTC.

This clonotype was seen ten or more times. The V call is TRBV12-3 or TRBV12-4, the J call TRBJ1-1; D not certain. The V gene lost 5 bases and the J gene lost 1 base, with 11 bases spanning the gap. The CDR3 totals 14 residues. CDR3: CASSPPTQNTEAFF. CDR3 coding DNA: TGTGCCAGCAGTCCACCGACTCAGAACACTGAAGCTTTCTTT.

Many counts were recorded for this clonotype. This sequence joins TRBV20-1 and TRBJ2-7; D may be TRBD1 (5 bases). Trimming removed 2 bases at V and 2 bases at J, with 10 bases between. Looked up from germline, CDR1 is DFQATT and CDR2 is SNEGSKA (reference sequence). This CDR3 has 13 amino acids. The CDR3 reads CSARRRETYEQYF. The CDR3 nucleotides are TGCAGTGCTAGACGCAGGGAAACCTACGAGCAGTACTTC.

This clonotype was counted ten times or more. This chain connects TRBV4-3 to TRBJ2-1; 9 positions agree with TRBD2. Germline-derived CDR1 and CDR2 are LGHNA and YSLEER. The CDR3 runs 16 residues. After removal of 1 base from V and 4 bases from J, the junction contained 5 bases not matched to a gene. CDR3 amino acids: CASSQGSGGVYNEQFF. As DNA, the CDR3 is TGCGCCAGCAGCCAAGGTAGCGGGGGTGTGTACAATGAGCAGTTCTTC.

This clonotype has a count of ten or more. This chain uses TRBV7-9 with TRBJ2-1; D tentatively reads TRBD1 or TRBD2 (5 bases each). V lost 2 bases, J lost 8 bases, and 16 bases lay in between. The CDR3 consists of 15 residues. Germline V CDR1 and CDR2: SEHNR, FQNEAQ (reference sequence). The DNA for the CDR3 is TGTGCCAGCAGCTTATGGGACGCTGGGGTCCATGAGCAGTTCTTC. Translating gives CASSLWDAGVHEQFF.

This clonotype was found many times. The chain is built from TRBV10-3 and TRBJ2-5; TRBD2 aligns across 12 bases. In germline, CDR1 is ENHRY, CDR2 SYGVKD. This CDR3 comprises 15 residues. V shed 6 bases and J 4 bases; nucleotides not matched to a gene: 6. In nucleotides, the CDR3 is TGTGCCATCAGCACAACTAGCGGGGGGAGAGAGACCCAGTACTTC. Amino acid sequence: CAISTTSGGRETQYF.

This clonotype appeared many times. The chain combines TRBV6-1 with TRBJ1-1; the D is unclear. The germline V gene has CDR1 MNHNS and CDR2 SASEGT. V lost 4 bases to trimming and J lost 5 bases, with 14 bases between them. The CDR3 extends over 14 amino acids. The CDR3 loop reads CASSGNGVRTEAFF. CDR3 in DNA: TGTGCCAGCAGTGGTAACGGAGTAAGGACTGAAGCTTTCTTT.

This clonotype has a handful of counts. The V call is TRBV4-3, the J call TRBJ2-1; D unclear. The germline gives CDR1 LGHNA, CDR2 YSLEER. There are 13 residues in the CDR3. V lost 4 bases and J lost 6, with 10 bases in between. CDR3 in amino acids: CASSPKGVNEQFF. The CDR3 DNA reads as TGCGCCAGCAGCCCAAAAGGCGTCAATGAGCAGTTCTTC.

The table lists this clonotype with many counts. The chain has TRBV3-1 and TRBJ2-1; 10 bases are a match to TRBD2. The CDR3 spans 14 residues. The germline V gene has CDR1 LGHDT and CDR2 YNNKEL (reference sequence). Trimming at V came to 4 bases and at J to 4 bases, leaving 1 base not matched to a gene. CDR3 loop: CASSRTSGYNEQFF. For the CDR3, the DNA is TGTGCCAGCAGCCGGACTAGCGGATACAATGAGCAGTTCTTC.

In its sample, this clonotype was seen many times. CDR3 in amino acids: CSVSVKTNYGYTF. The CDR3 region has the DNA TGCAGCGTTTCGGTGAAGACGAACTATGGCTACACCTTC. V usage is TRBV29-1 and J usage is TRBJ1-2; no reliable D call. Trimming pared 5 bases from V and 2 bases from J, leaving 12 bases between. The CDR3 loop spans 13 amino acids. Germline CDR1 and CDR2: SQVTM and ANQGSEA.

The CDR3 DNA reads as TGTGCCAGCAGCTTAAATCCCGACTCAGTGGAGACCCAGTACTTC. Translating gives CASSLNPDSVETQYF. The chain links TRBV13 to TRBJ2-5, with no clear D. There are 15 residues in the CDR3. V gave up 2 bases and J gave up 5 bases, with 15 bases separating them. CDR1 PRHDT and CDR2 FYEKMQ come from the germline V gene (reference sequence).

As regards this clonotype: A read error is possible here, since a much larger clone lies one base away. Because it lacks the conserved phenylalanine or tryptophan at the end, this CDR3 is likely a read error. The J gene is TRBJ1-5, the V gene TRBV12-3 or TRBV12-4; 10 bases fit TRBD1. The junction had 4 bases not matched to a gene; V was cut back by 5 bases and J by 3 bases. The CDR3 contains 15 residues. CDR3 in amino acids: CASSRQGADNQPQHY. CDR3 nucleotides: TGTGCCAGCAGTCGACAGGGGGCGGACAATCAGCCCCAGCATTAT.

This clonotype was seen at least ten times. The chain is built from TRBV2 and TRBJ1-5; no clear D. With 4 bases removed from V and 2 bases from J, the gap between germline ends came to 6 bases. The CDR3 is made up of 13 amino acids. CDR1 and CDR2 from the germline V gene are SNHLY and FYNNEI. CDR3 sequence: CASSGSGNQPQHF. The DNA of the CDR3 is TGTGCCAGCAGTGGATCGGGCAATCAGCCCCAGCATTTT.

The chain carries TRBV11-1 and TRBJ2-7, with TRBD2 matching over 11 bases. The CDR3 consists of 18 residues. Trimming removed 0 bases from V and 2 bases from J; junction bases left unmatched: 9. The germline V gene has CDR1 SGHAT and CDR2 FQDESV (reference sequence). The CDR3 DNA follows: TGTGCCAGCAGCTTAGCGGAAGAGCCGGGACTAGCGGCCTACGAGCAGTACTTC. Protein product: CASSLAEEPGLAAYEQYF.

This clonotype turned up a few times. The V and J genes are TRBV20-1 and TRBJ2-7, with D perhaps matching TRBD1 (6 bases). Germline CDR1 is DFQATT and CDR2 is SNEGSKA (reference sequence). V was cut by 5 bases and J by 3 bases, with 17 bases left in between. The CDR3 is 14 amino acids. The CDR3 spells CSAENDRSGYEQYF. DNA of the CDR3: TGCAGTGCTGAAAACGACAGGAGCGGCTACGAGCAGTACTTC.

This clonotype occurred many times. One end of the junction fails to match germline, which may point to a read error. The chain carries TRBV7-6 and TRBJ2-3; 8 nucleotides line up with TRBD1. The CDR3 has 18 residues. CDR1 and CDR2 from the germline V gene are SGHVS and FNYEAQ. The CDR3 reads CASSLEVFVQGARDTQYF. CDR3 nucleotide sequence: TGTGCCAGCAGTTTAGAGGTGTTTGTGCAGGGGGCCAGAGATACGCAGTATTTT.

The table lists this clonotype with many counts. The V and J genes are TRBV7-9 and TRBJ2-1; the D is unclear. The CDR3 runs to 11 residues. The V and J ends lost 4 bases and 8 bases respectively, with 6 bases between them. Germline V gene data show CDR1 as SEHNR and CDR2 as FQNEAQ (reference sequence). CDR3 in DNA: TGTGCCAGCAGCTCCTCGTATGAGCAGTTCTTC. Protein product: CASSSSYEQFF. The complete variable domain, with remaining parts taken from reference TRBV7-9 and TRBJ2-1, reads DTGVSQNPRHKITKRGQNVTFRCDPISEHNRLYWYRQTLGQGPEFLTYFQNEAQLEKSRLLSDRFSAERPKGSFSTLEIQRTEQGDSAMYLCASSSSYEQFFGPGTRLTVL.

This clonotype has a count of ten or more. The chain carries TRBV29-1 and TRBJ1-5; D ambiguous. The V end was cut by 0 bases, the J end by 3 bases, with 6 bases between. There are 13 residues in the CDR3. Germline CDR1 is SQVTM and CDR2 is ANQGSEA. The CDR3 DNA is TGCAGCGTTGAAGAGGGTACCAATCAGCCCCAGCATTTT. Encoded protein: CSVEEGTNQPQHF.

This clonotype was detected ten times or more. The chain recombines TRBV20-1 with TRBJ2-7, with 7 positions matching TRBD2. The CDR3 consists of 12 residues. Germline CDR1 and CDR2: DFQATT and SNEGSKA (reference sequence). The ends lost 6 bases at V and 6 bases at J; junction bases unmatched: 8. DNA of the CDR3: TGCAGTGCCCCGGGGGACTACCGCGAGCAGTACTTC. It codes for CSAPGDYREQYF.

This clonotype was recorded at least ten times. The chain is built from TRBV20-1 and TRBJ2-5; 8 bases match TRBD1. The V and J ends lost 0 bases and 6 bases, in that order; junction bases with no gene match: 12. CDR3 length equals 16 residues. Germline V gives CDR1 DFQATT, CDR2 SNEGSKA (reference sequence). In nucleotides, the CDR3 is TGCAGTGCTAGAGACCCAGGGGGCGTACTTATCAAGACCCAGTACTTC. Translation gives CSARDPGGVLIKTQYF.